This T cell receptor (beta chain) was retrieved from a study of quantifying T cell responses using KT2 cells (TCRdb year 2017). In terms of the full investigation: RNA was DNase-treated and reverse transcribed with TCR alpha and beta constant-region primers, mostly using SuperScript III. The efficiency of the T4 ligation step under optimum conditions was estimated to be above 9%. To avoid over-amplification, PCR2 was carried out as a SYBR Green qPCR and halted once a predetermined fluorescence threshold was reached. What the research found in general, with its limitations: A linear scaling of KT2 alpha and beta sequence counts with input KT2 cell number was observed over several orders of magnitude. No side-by-side comparison of the pipeline with other TCR sequencing techniques was included in the study. KT2 sequences were detected down to the lowest spike-in tested, about one KT2 cell per 100,000 PBMC. At very high KT2 spike-in numbers, detection of KT2 sequences reached saturation.

Library method: UMI-ligation and nested PCR. A single-stranded oligonucleotide carrying the Illumina SP2 sequence and a UMI was ligated to the cDNA 3' end using T4 RNA ligase 1. PCR1 used around 4 cycles (98 degrees C 15 s, 69 degrees C 30 s, 72 degrees C 40 s), and the beta primer was an equimolar mix of RC1.1 and RC1.2 that covered TRBC1 and TRBC2. From PCR2 onward, TCR alpha and beta chains were processed separately, and sample indices and Illumina adaptors were added. The UMI comprised 12 random nucleotides, as two hexamers separated by a spacer, placed after an 8-base spacer. Sequencing was done on an Illumina MiSeq using v2 2x251 paired-end chemistry, usually with over 10 samples per run. To increase diversity, roughly 5-8% PhiX DNA was added to each sequencing library. As for the original processing: Raw reads were converted to FASTQ with bcl2fastq and demultiplexed by dual indices using Demultiplexor. V and J genes were assigned by Decombinator through tag matching that permitted a single base-pair mismatch. Using UMIs, Collapsinator corrected both sequencing errors and the frequency errors that come from PCR heterogeneity. CDR3Translator converted Decombinator identifiers to nucleotide sequence, translated to amino acids, and extracted CDR3 using C- and N-terminal motifs. Each distinct KT2 TCR was counted as a cluster of KT2 sequences sharing one unique molecular identifier. TCRdb ran its own pipeline on the public reads, namely fastp trimming at Q25 and MiXCR clone calling, and kept in-frame beta chains. Rows merge per CDR3 protein into single entries with the most common DNA and genes. V and J calls and clone size were set by TCRdb, not the authors. This sample comprises tens of thousands of distinct CDR3 sequences, 9% to 12% of them detected only once. More than 9.5% of the sample rests with the top ten.

To test the sensitivity and accuracy of the pipeline, known numbers of KT2, a T cell clone whose TCR had already been sequenced, were spiked into unfractionated PBMC. A range of KT2-to-PBMC ratios was produced by mixing KT2 cells with a fixed number of PBMC. The germline V gene gives CDR1 as KGHSH and CDR2 as LQKENI. Taken from cysteine to phenylalanine, the CDR3 has 15 residues. The only DNA kept is the CDR3, 45 bases in frame from the first base. V has 2 bases trimmed and J has 4 bases trimmed; junction bases matching no gene number 5. As regards this clonotype: Its binding antigen is unknown. Qualities for individual bases were not recorded, and no much larger clone is one base off.

Source material: PBMCs spiked with cells of the T cell clone KT2. The chain joins TRBV18 to TRBJ1-2; 9 central nucleotides agree with TRBD1. This clonotype originated in a human donor. The CDR3: CASSPGQGKSYGYTF. The DNA sequence reads TGTGCCAGCTCACCAGGACAGGGGAAGAGCTATGGCTACACCTTC.